The clone carrying this T cell receptor beta chain has a count of ten or more. This entry is derived from a study of T cells in Graves' hyperthyroidism and ophthalmopathy. Authors of the study amplified TCR beta CDR3 regions from RNA transcripts. Carried out on the TCR CDR3, a first-round RT-PCR used the HTBI primer set. From the multiplex PCR reads, TCRdb called clonotypes with MiXCR, one entry per CDR3 protein. The sample holds hundreds of thousands of distinct CDR3 sequences, roughly 22% seen once. CDR3 size: 15 residues. V lost 6 bases, J lost 1 base, and 15 bases lay in between. The sequenced sample consisted of blood. The clonotype comes from a woman aged 70-85 years with Graves' ophthalmopathy. The J gene is TRBJ2-5, the V gene TRBV12-3 or TRBV12-4, with D hard to call. CDR3 sequence reads: CASSIEPGSQETQYF. CDR3 DNA: TGTGCCAGCAGCATTGAACCGGGTTCCCAAGAGACCCAGTACTTC.